Below are 4 T cell receptor beta chains sequenced from a single sample in a study of blood T cells in healthy people across ages. A sample-barcoded 5' primer and a J-beta primer mix were used in a second PCR of about 7 to 12 cycles. A single record per CDR3 protein comes from TCRdb applying MiXCR to the 5' RACE reads. The sample records around 1,800,000 distinct CDR3 sequences, 39% being singletons. The sample consisted of blood. All receptors derive from a human donor in good health.

This sequence joins TRBV11-2 and TRBJ1-2, with D uncertain. V lost 5 bases and J lost 2, with 9 bases in between. Germline V gives CDR1 SGHAT, CDR2 FQNNGV. The CDR3 runs 13 residues. DNA of the CDR3: TGTGCCAGCAGCGGGAACTTCAACTATGGCTACACCTTC. Translation gives CASSGNFNYGYTF.

This clonotype was found a few times. The chain employs TRBV15 and TRBJ2-1; no clear D gene. V lost 6 bases to trimming and J lost 4 bases, with 10 bases between them. The CDR3 has 13 residues. Per the germline V gene, CDR1 is LNHNV and CDR2 is YYDKDF (reference sequence). In DNA, the CDR3 is TGTGCCACCAGACCAAGTGGGTACAATGAGCAGTTCTTC. It specifies CATRPSGYNEQFF.

The chain has TRBV2 and TRBJ2-1; TRBD2 might be the D (6 bases). CDR1 is SNHLY, CDR2 FYNNEI, per germline. This CDR3 region has 13 residues. Trimming pared 4 bases from V and 6 bases from J, leaving 10 bases between. The CDR3 region is CASSGTIANEQFF. CDR3 DNA sequence: TGTGCCAGCAGTGGGACTATAGCCAATGAGCAGTTCTTC.

This chain connects TRBV29-1 to TRBJ1-4, with a possible D match to TRBD1 (6 bases). V lost 5 bases to trimming and J lost 5 bases, with 12 bases between them. This CDR3 comprises 13 residues. Germline lookup yields CDR1 SQVTM and CDR2 ANQGSEA. The CDR3 DNA reads as TGCAGCGTTCATTGGACAGACAATGAAAAACTGTTTTTT. Its translation is CSVHWTDNEKLFF.